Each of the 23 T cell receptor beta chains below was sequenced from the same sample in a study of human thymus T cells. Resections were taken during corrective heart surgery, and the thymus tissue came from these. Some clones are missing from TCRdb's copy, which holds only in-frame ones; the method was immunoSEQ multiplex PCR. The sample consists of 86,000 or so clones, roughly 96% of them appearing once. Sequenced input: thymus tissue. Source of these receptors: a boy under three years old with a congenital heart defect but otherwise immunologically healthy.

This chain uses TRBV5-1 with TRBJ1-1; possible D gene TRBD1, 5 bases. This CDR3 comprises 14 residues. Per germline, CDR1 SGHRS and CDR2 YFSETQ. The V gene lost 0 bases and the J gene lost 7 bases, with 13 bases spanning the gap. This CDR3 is CASSLARRGREAFF. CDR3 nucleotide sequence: TGCGCCAGCAGCTTGGCCCGAAGGGGCCGTGAAGCTTTCTTT.

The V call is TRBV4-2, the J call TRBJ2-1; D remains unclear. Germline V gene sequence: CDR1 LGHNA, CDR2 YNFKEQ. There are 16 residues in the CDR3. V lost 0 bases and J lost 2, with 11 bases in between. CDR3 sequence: CASSQEPERPYNEQFF. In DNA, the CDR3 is TGTGCCAGCAGCCAAGAACCGGAGCGTCCCTACAATGAGCAGTTCTTC.

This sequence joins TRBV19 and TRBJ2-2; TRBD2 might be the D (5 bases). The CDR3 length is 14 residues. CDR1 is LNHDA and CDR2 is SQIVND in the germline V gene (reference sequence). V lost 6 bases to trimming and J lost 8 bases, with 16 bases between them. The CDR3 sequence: CASRLASKAGELFF. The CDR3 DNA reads TGTGCCAGTAGGTTGGCTAGCAAGGCAGGGGAGCTGTTTTTT.

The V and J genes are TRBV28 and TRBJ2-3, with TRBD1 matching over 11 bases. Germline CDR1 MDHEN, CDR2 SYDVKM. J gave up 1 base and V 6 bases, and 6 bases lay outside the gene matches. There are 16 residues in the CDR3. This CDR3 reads CASSPGTGGGTDTQYF. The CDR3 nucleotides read TGTGCCAGCAGCCCCGGGACAGGGGGAGGCACAGATACGCAGTATTTT.

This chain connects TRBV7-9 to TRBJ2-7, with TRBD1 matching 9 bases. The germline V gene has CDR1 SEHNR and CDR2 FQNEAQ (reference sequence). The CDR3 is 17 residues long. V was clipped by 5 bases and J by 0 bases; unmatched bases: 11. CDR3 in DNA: TGTGCCAGCAGCCCGGAATGGGACAGGGCCCGCTCCTACGAGCAGTACTTC. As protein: CASSPEWDRARSYEQYF. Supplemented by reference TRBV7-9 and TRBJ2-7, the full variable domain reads DTGVSQNPRHKITKRGQNVTFRCDPISEHNRLYWYRQTLGQGPEFLTYFQNEAQLEKSRLLSDRFSAERPKGSFSTLEIQRTEQGDSAMYLCASSPEWDRARSYEQYFGPGTRLTVT.

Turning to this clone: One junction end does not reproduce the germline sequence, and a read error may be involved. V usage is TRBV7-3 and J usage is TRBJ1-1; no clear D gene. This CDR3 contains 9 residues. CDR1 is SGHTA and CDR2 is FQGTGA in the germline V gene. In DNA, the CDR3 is TGTGCCAGCAGCTTGCAACGGGCGTTT. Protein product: CASSLQRAF.

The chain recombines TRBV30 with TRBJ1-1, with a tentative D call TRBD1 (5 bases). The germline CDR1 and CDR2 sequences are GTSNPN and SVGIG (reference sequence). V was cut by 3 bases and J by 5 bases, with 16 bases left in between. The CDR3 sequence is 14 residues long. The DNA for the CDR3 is TGTGCCTGGAGCCAGGATCGGGGGTGTACTGAAGCTTTCTTT. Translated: CAWSQDRGCTEAFF. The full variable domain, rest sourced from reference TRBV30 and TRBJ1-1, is SQTIHQWPATLVQPVGSPLSLECTVEGTSNPNLYWYRQAAGRGLQLLFYSVGIGQISSEVPQNLSASRPQDRQFILSSKKLLLSDSGFYLCAWSQDRGCTEAFFGQGTRLTVV.

CDR3 DNA sequence: TGCGCCAGCAGCCGGCAGCGGGAGACCAGAAACGAGCAGTACTTC. This codes for CASSRQRETRNEQYF. V is TRBV10-1 and J is TRBJ2-7, with 8 bases aligning to TRBD2. This CDR3 comprises 15 residues. J lost 5 bases, V lost 6 bases, and 12 bases had no gene match. In germline, CDR1 is WNHNN, CDR2 SYGVQD (reference sequence).

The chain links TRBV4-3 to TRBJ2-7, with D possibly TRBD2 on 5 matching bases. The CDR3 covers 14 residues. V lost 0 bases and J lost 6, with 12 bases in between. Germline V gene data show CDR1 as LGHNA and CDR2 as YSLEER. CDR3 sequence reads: CASSQEFRDPEQYF. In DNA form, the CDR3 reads TGCGCCAGCAGCCAAGAATTTCGGGATCCCGAGCAGTACTTC.

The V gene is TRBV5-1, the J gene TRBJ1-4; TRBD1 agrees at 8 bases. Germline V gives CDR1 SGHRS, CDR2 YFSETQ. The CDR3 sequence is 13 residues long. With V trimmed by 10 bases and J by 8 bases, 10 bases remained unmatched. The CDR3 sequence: CAPKQGEREKLFF. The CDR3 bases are TGCGCCCCCAAACAGGGGGAAAGAGAAAAACTGTTTTTT.

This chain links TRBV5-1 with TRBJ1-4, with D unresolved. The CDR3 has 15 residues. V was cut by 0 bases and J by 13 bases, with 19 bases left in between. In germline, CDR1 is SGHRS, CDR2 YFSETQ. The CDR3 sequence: CASSLEVSGSRLLFF. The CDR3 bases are TGCGCCAGCAGCTTGGAGGTTTCGGGGTCCCGTCTACTGTTTTTT.

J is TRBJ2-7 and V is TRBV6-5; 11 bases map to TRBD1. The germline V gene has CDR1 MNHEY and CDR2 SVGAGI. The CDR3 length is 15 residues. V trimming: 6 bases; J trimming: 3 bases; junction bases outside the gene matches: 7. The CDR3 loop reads CASSQGQGVGYEQYF. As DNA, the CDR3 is TGTGCCAGCAGCCAGGGACAGGGGGTCGGCTACGAGCAGTACTTC.

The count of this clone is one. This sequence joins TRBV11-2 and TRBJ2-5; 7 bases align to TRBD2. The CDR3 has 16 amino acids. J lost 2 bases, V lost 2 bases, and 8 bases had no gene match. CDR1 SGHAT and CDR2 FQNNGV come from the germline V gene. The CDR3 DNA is TGTGCCAGCAGCTTAATTTGTGGGACTATACAAGAGACCCAGTACTTC. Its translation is CASSLICGTIQETQYF.

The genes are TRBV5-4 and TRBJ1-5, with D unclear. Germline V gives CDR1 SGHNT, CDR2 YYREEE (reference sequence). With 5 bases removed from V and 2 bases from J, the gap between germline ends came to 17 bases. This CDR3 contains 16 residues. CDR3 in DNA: TGTGCCAGCAGGAAACGACAACCCCGGGGCAATCAGCCCCAGCATTTT. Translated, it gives CASRKRQPRGNQPQHF. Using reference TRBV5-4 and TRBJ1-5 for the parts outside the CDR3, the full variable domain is ETGVTQSPTHLIKTRGQQVTLRCSSQSGHNTVSWYQQALGQGPQFIFQYYREEENGRGNFPPRFSGLQFPNYSSELNVNALELDDSALYLCASRKRQPRGNQPQHFGDGTRLSIL.

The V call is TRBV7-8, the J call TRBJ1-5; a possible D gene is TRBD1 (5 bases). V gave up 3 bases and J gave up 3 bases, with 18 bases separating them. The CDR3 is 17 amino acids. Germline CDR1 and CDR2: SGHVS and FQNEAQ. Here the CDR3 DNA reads TGTGCCAGCAGCTTTTGGGGCTCAAGGCGGGTCAATCAGCCCCAGCATTTT. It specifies CASSFWGSRRVNQPQHF.

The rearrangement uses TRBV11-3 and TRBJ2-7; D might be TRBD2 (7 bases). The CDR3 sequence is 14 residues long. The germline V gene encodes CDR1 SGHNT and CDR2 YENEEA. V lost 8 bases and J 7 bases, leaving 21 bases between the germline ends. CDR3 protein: CASGSAGAPGEQYF. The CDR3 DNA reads TGTGCCAGCGGCAGCGCGGGGGCACCGGGAGAGCAGTACTTC.

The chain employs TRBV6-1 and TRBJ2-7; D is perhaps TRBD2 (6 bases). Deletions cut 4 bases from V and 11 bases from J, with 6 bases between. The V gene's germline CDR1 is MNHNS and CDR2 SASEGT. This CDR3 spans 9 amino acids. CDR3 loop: CASSGGEYF. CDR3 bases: TGTGCCAGCAGTGGCGGGGAGTACTTC.

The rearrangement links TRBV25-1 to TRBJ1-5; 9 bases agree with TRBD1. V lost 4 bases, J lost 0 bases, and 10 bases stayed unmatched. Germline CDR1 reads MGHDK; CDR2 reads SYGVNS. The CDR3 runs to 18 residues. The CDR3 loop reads CASSANKHRGHSNQPQHF. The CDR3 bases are TGTGCCAGCAGTGCTAATAAGCACAGGGGGCATAGCAATCAGCCCCAGCATTTT.

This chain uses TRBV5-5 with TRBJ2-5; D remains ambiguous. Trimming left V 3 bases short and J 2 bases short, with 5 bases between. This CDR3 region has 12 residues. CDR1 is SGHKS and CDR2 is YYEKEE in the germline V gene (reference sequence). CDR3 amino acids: CASSWYQETQYF. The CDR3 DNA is TGTGCCAGCAGCTGGTATCAAGAGACCCAGTACTTC.

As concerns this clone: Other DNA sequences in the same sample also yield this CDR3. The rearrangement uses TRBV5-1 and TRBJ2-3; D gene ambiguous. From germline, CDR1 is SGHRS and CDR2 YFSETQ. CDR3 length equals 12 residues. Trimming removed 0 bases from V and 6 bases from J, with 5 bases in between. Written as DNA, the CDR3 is TGCGCCAGCAGCTTGGTTGAGGATACGCAGTATTTT. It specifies CASSLVEDTQYF. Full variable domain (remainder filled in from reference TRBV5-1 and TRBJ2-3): KAGVTQTPRYLIKTRGQQVTLSCSPISGHRSVSWYQQTPGQGLQFLFEYFSETQRNKGNFPGRFSGRQFSNSRSEMNVSTLELGDSALYLCASSLVEDTQYFGPGTRLTVL.

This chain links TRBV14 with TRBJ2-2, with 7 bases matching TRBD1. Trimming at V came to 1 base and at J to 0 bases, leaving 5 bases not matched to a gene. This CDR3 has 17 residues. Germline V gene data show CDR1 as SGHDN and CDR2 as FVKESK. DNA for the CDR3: TGTGCCAGCAGCCAAGGACAGGGTTGGGCGAACACCGGGGAGCTGTTTTTT. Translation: CASSQGQGWANTGELFF. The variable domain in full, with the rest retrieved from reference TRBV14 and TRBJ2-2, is EAGVTQFPSHSVIEKGQTVTLRCDPISGHDNLYWYRRVMGKEIKFLLHFVKESKQDESGMPNNRFLAERTGGTYSTLKVQPAELEDSGVYFCASSQGQGWANTGELFFGEGSRLTVL.

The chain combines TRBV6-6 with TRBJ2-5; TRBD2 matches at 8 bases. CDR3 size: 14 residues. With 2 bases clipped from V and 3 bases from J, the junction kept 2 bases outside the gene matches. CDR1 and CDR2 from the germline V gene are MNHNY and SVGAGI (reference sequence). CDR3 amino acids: CASSYRRGEETQYF. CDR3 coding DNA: TGTGCCAGCAGTTACCGGCGGGGGGAAGAGACCCAGTACTTC.

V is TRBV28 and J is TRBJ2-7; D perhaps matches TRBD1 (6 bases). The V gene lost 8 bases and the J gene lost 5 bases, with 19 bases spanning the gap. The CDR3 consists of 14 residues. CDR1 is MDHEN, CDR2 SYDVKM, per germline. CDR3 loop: CASRELHRVHEQYF. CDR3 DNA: TGTGCCAGCCGCGAGTTACACAGGGTCCACGAGCAGTACTTC.